These 27 T cell receptor beta chains share one sample of origin, sequenced in a study of beta chain features in type 1 diabetes. Expressed TCRB transcripts were sequenced, since all the RNA that had been isolated was reverse transcribed. Clones were sequenced by immunoSEQ multiplex PCR, and TCRdb holds only the in-frame ones, with some missing. The sample includes roughly 230,000 clones, around 9.6% of them seen just once. Input material: naive CD4+ T cells from blood. Every receptor here comes from a young woman in good health.

This clone occurred a few times. The chain carries TRBV6-4 and TRBJ2-7; 8 nucleotides line up with TRBD2. The length of the CDR3 is 13 residues. Trimming cost V 7 bases and J 6 bases; bases outside gene matches: 8. CDR1 is MRHNA, CDR2 SNTAGT, per germline. CDR3 region: CASTRAGVSEQYF. Here the CDR3 DNA reads TGTGCCAGCACGAGAGCGGGAGTCTCCGAGCAGTACTTC.

The chain recombines TRBV7-9 with TRBJ2-6; D gene uncertain. This CDR3 has 19 amino acids. CDR1 SEHNR and CDR2 FQNEAQ come from the germline V gene (reference sequence). V was trimmed by 3 bases and J by 1 base, leaving 19 bases between them. This CDR3 reads CASSLYAPSGLSGANVLTF. In DNA, the CDR3 is TGTGCCAGCAGCTTGTATGCCCCGTCTGGCCTTTCTGGGGCCAACGTCCTGACTTTC.

The table lists this clone with a few counts. This chain links TRBV11-1 with TRBJ1-1; the match to TRBD1 covers 8 bases. This CDR3 comprises 16 residues. V lost 0 bases and J lost 1; bases outside the gene matches: 4. Germline CDR1 reads SGHAT; CDR2 reads FQDESV (reference sequence). The CDR3 bases are TGTGCCAGCAGCTTAGCCTCAGGGGGCGCGAACACTGAAGCTTTCTTT. Residues: CASSLASGGANTEAFF.

The chain uses TRBV28 and TRBJ1-4, with TRBD1 as a possible D gene (6 bases). The germline V gene has CDR1 MDHEN and CDR2 SYDVKM. Trimming shortened V by 6 bases and J by 8 bases, and 28 bases separated the two germline ends. CDR3 length: 18 amino acids. The DNA of the CDR3 is TGTGCCAGCAGCATATTTCAGGACAGCCACCTCGTCGGCGAAAAACTGTTTTTT. Translated: CASSIFQDSHLVGEKLFF.

The sample holds a few counts of this clone. The genes are TRBV30 and TRBJ1-2; the D gene is possibly TRBD1 (6 bases). Trimming left V 2 bases short and J 4 bases short, with 14 bases between. CDR1 GTSNPN and CDR2 SVGIG come from the germline V gene (reference sequence). CDR3 length: 14 residues. The CDR3 loop is CAWSPIRTVYGYTF. CDR3 in DNA: TGTGCCTGGAGTCCCATAAGGACAGTCTATGGCTACACCTTC. The variable domain in full, with the rest retrieved from reference TRBV30 and TRBJ1-2, is SQTIHQWPATLVQPVGSPLSLECTVEGTSNPNLYWYRQAAGRGLQLLFYSVGIGQISSEVPQNLSASRPQDRQFILSSKKLLLSDSGFYLCAWSPIRTVYGYTFGSGTRLTVV.

The chain has TRBV5-4 and TRBJ2-1; possible D gene TRBD2, 5 bases. Germline assignment: CDR1 SGHNT and CDR2 YYREEE (reference sequence). Trimming took 2 bases from V and 12 from J, leaving 12 bases between them. There are 12 residues in the CDR3. The CDR3 loop is CASSFDSEGQFF. In DNA form, the CDR3 reads TGTGCCAGCAGCTTTGATAGTGAGGGGCAGTTCTTC.

The genes are TRBV10-2 and TRBJ2-2, with TRBD2 as a possible D gene (5 bases). This CDR3 comprises 17 residues. CDR1 is WSHSY, CDR2 SAAADI, per germline. V dropped 0 bases and J dropped 1 base, with 12 bases sitting between them. CDR3 residues: CASSESFEGVNTGELFF. CDR3 DNA: TGCGCCAGCAGTGAGTCGTTTGAGGGAGTGAACACCGGGGAGCTGTTTTTT.

This clone occurred a few times. This chain links TRBV30 with TRBJ1-2, with TRBD1 matching 7 bases. Germline V CDR1 and CDR2: GTSNPN, SVGIG (reference sequence). With 0 bases clipped from V and 6 bases from J, the junction kept 7 bases outside the gene matches. This CDR3 is built from 14 residues. CDR3 coding DNA: TGTGCCTGGAGTGTACGACAGGGATCTGATGGCTACACCTTC. This gives the protein CAWSVRQGSDGYTF.

This clone was counted only a few times. V usage is TRBV19 and J usage is TRBJ1-4; TRBD1 is a possible D gene (5 bases). Germline CDR1 LNHDA, CDR2 SQIVND (reference sequence). V gave up 3 bases and J gave up 12 bases, with 20 bases separating them. This CDR3 contains 15 residues. The CDR3 spells CASSIGSTESRELFF. The CDR3 nucleotides read TGTGCCAGTAGTATCGGTTCGACAGAATCTAGAGAACTGTTTTTT.

The chain links TRBV27 to TRBJ1-5; a possible D gene is TRBD1 (5 bases). The ends were cut back, 5 bases at V and 11 bases at J, with 16 bases in the middle. Germline-derived CDR1 and CDR2 are MNHEY and SMNVEV (reference sequence). The CDR3 totals 13 residues. The CDR3 DNA sequence: TGTGCCAGCAGTCCAGCCAGTGTCAGGGCCCAGCATTTT. Translating gives CASSPASVRAQHF.

This clone occurred many times. This chain links TRBV7-9 with TRBJ1-5; D possibly corresponds to TRBD1 (5 bases). The germline V gene encodes CDR1 SEHNR and CDR2 FQNEAQ (reference sequence). V lost 5 bases to trimming and J lost 0 bases, with 5 bases between them. This CDR3 has 13 residues. CDR3 bases: TGTGCCAGCAGCCAGGGTAGCAATCAGCCCCAGCATTTT. Amino acids: CASSQGSNQPQHF.

This clone was detected only a few times. J is TRBJ1-5 and V is TRBV18; the match to TRBD1 covers 7 bases. The CDR3 runs to 14 residues. V lost 3 bases, J lost 3 bases, and 2 bases stayed unmatched. Germline values: CDR1 KGHSH, CDR2 LQKENI. The CDR3, as DNA: TGTGCCAGCTCACCGGGACAGCTCAATCAGCCCCAGCATTTT. Encoded protein: CASSPGQLNQPQHF.

This clone was counted between two and nine times. V gene TRBV4-2 combines with J gene TRBJ2-1; D is undetermined. CDR1 is LGHNA, CDR2 YNFKEQ, per germline. Trimming stripped 0 bases from V and 4 bases from J, with 10 bases between. CDR3 length: 15 residues. The CDR3 sequence is CASSQDRVAYNEQFF. CDR3 bases: TGTGCCAGCAGCCAAGATCGGGTAGCTTACAATGAGCAGTTCTTC.

This clone has just a few counts. The chain uses TRBV29-1 and TRBJ1-2; no reliable D call. The CDR3 consists of 11 residues. Germline V CDR1 and CDR2: SQVTM, ANQGSEA. Trimming pared 2 bases from V and 4 bases from J, leaving 5 bases between. In DNA form, the CDR3 reads TGCAGCGTTGAACTTTCCTATGGCTACACCTTC. Protein: CSVELSYGYTF.

This chain's CDR3 is CASSSNKGGGGDTQYF. In DNA, the CDR3 is TGTGCCAGCAGTTCTAACAAAGGGGGCGGCGGAGATACGCAGTATTTT. The rearrangement uses TRBV6-6 and TRBJ2-3, with 7 bases identical to TRBD1. CDR1 and CDR2 from the germline V gene are MNHNY and SVGAGI (reference sequence). V lost 4 bases, J lost 5 bases, and 12 bases stayed unmatched. The CDR3 loop spans 16 amino acids.

This clone has only a few counts. Other nucleotide sequences from this sample produce the same CDR3. The chain recombines TRBV20-1 with TRBJ2-1; D may be TRBD2 (5 bases). Germline CDR1 reads DFQATT; CDR2 reads SNEGSKA (reference sequence). CDR3 length: 10 amino acids. Trimming took off 3 bases at V and 8 bases at J, with 5 bases between the two ends. CDR3: CSARRDEQFF. CDR3 bases: TGCAGTGCTAGGCGGGATGAGCAGTTCTTC.

V gene TRBV5-4 combines with J gene TRBJ1-2; D is unclear. The CDR3 loop spans 15 amino acids. V dropped 0 bases and J dropped 1 base, with 10 bases sitting between them. The germline CDR1 and CDR2 sequences are SGHNT and YYREEE (reference sequence). CDR3 amino acids: CASSLAGRGNYGYTF. The CDR3, as DNA: TGTGCCAGCAGCTTGGCCGGGCGGGGTAACTATGGCTACACCTTC.

The chain employs TRBV20-1 and TRBJ2-7, with no clear D. The CDR3 is 11 amino acids. The ends were cut back, 6 bases at V and 4 bases at J, with 10 bases in the middle. Per germline, CDR1 DFQATT and CDR2 SNEGSKA (reference sequence). Written as DNA, the CDR3 is TGCAGTGCGCGCAGGCAATACGAGCAGTACTTC. Its protein is CSARRQYEQYF.

The rearrangement joins TRBV7-9 to TRBJ1-1; D may be TRBD1 (6 bases). This CDR3 is 15 amino acids long. The V gene lost 6 bases and the J gene lost 1 base, with 15 bases spanning the gap. Germline V gene data show CDR1 as SEHNR and CDR2 as FQNEAQ (reference sequence). The CDR3 loop reads CASSHFRGSNTEAFF. For the CDR3, the DNA is TGTGCCAGCAGTCATTTCAGGGGTTCGAACACTGAAGCTTTCTTT.

The chain links TRBV6-1 to TRBJ2-7; 10 bases fit TRBD1. Trimming cost V 6 bases and J 7 bases; bases outside gene matches: 9. From germline, CDR1 is MNHNS and CDR2 SASEGT. The CDR3 sequence is 14 residues long. DNA of the CDR3: TGTGCCAGCAGCTTGGGGGACAGGGGACGGGAGCAGTACTTC. Its translation is CASSLGDRGREQYF.

This clone was seen a handful of times. The genes are TRBV5-4 and TRBJ2-7; TRBD1 aligns across 7 bases. J gave up 3 bases and V 4 bases, and 7 bases lay outside the gene matches. This CDR3 has 14 residues. Germline V lookup: CDR1 SGHNT, CDR2 YYREEE (reference sequence). The chain's CDR3 is CASSNRGGIYEQYF. For the CDR3, the DNA is TGTGCCAGCAGCAACAGGGGTGGAATCTACGAGCAGTACTTC. Complete variable domain (other parts from reference TRBV5-4 and TRBJ2-7): ETGVTQSPTHLIKTRGQQVTLRCSSQSGHNTVSWYQQALGQGPQFIFQYYREEENGRGNFPPRFSGLQFPNYSSELNVNALELDDSALYLCASSNRGGIYEQYFGPGTRLTVT.

The rearrangement uses TRBV7-9 and TRBJ2-3, with D perhaps TRBD2 (5 bases). This CDR3 has 13 amino acids. Germline CDR1 SEHNR, CDR2 FQNEAQ (reference sequence). V was clipped by 4 bases and J by 9 bases, with 14 bases between them. The CDR3 DNA is TGTGCCAGCAGCTCTCAAGCGAGGGAGACGCAGTATTTT. It translates to CASSSQARETQYF.

This clone was picked up a small number of times. This sequence joins TRBV7-8 and TRBJ2-2, with 8 positions matching TRBD1. This CDR3 is 18 amino acids long. V dropped 6 bases and J dropped 2; count of bases not matched to a gene: 14. Germline assignment: CDR1 SGHVS and CDR2 FQNEAQ. In DNA form, the CDR3 reads TGTGCCAGCAGATCCAACCAGCTCGGACAGGGTAACACCGGGGAGCTGTTTTTT. Protein: CASRSNQLGQGNTGELFF.

This clone occurred a few times. The chain joins TRBV30 to TRBJ2-7, with 7 bases matching TRBD1. CDR3 size: 15 residues. The germline V gene has CDR1 GTSNPN and CDR2 SVGIG (reference sequence). The ends lost 0 bases at V and 4 bases at J; junction bases unmatched: 9. The CDR3, as DNA: TGTGCCTGGAGTGTACTGTCGACAGGGAGATACGAGCAGTACTTC. Its protein is CAWSVLSTGRYEQYF.

A few counts support this clone. The chain joins TRBV4-1 to TRBJ2-3; 10 nucleotides agree with TRBD2. V gave up 1 base and J gave up 5 bases; unmatched junction bases: 12. Germline V gene sequence: CDR1 MGHRA, CDR2 YSYEKL. CDR3 size: 18 residues. This chain's CDR3 is CASSQGGQRGGWEDTQYF. CDR3 nucleotide sequence: TGCGCCAGCAGCCAAGGGGGGCAGCGGGGGGGCTGGGAAGATACGCAGTATTTT.

The V call is TRBV5-1, the J call TRBJ2-1; weak D call: TRBD2 (5 bases). Germline V lookup: CDR1 SGHRS, CDR2 YFSETQ. The CDR3 runs 16 residues. Trimming removed 4 bases at V and 3 bases at J, with 17 bases between. CDR3 region: CASSLNREIGYNEQFF. The CDR3 nucleotides read TGCGCCAGCAGCCTAAATCGGGAAATTGGCTACAATGAGCAGTTCTTC.

Written as DNA, the CDR3 is TGCAGCGTTGGATCAGGACAGGGCACTGAAGCTTTCTTT. This sequence encodes CSVGSGQGTEAFF. The rearrangement uses TRBV29-1 and TRBJ1-1, with 8 bases identical to TRBD1. Trimming cost V 4 bases and J 4 bases; bases outside gene matches: 5. The germline V gene has CDR1 SQVTM and CDR2 ANQGSEA. The CDR3 is 13 residues long.